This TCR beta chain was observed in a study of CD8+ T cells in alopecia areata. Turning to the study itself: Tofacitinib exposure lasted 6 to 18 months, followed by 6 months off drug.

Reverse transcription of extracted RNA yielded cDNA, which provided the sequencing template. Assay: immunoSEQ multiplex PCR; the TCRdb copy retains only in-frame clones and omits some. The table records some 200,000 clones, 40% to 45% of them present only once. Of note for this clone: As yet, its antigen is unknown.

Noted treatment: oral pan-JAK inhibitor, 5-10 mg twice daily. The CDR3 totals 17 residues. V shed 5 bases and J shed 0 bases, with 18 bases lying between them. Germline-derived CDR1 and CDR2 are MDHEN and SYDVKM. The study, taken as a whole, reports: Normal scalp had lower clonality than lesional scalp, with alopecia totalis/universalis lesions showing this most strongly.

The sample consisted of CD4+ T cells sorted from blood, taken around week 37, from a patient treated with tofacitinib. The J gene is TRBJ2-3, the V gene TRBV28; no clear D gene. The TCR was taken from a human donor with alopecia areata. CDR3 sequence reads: CASSLGMSALSTDTQYF. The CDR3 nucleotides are TGTGCCAGCAGTCTGGGGATGAGCGCCCTTAGCACAGATACGCAGTATTTT.